This T cell receptor (beta chain) originates from a study of OX40 agonist ivuxolimab in advanced cancers. About the study: Hepatocellular carcinoma, melanoma, renal cell or head and neck cancer occurred in dose-escalation patients. Patients with prior anti-PD-1, anti-PD-L1 or anti-CTLA-4 therapy were eligible; 40% to 45% had some.

Study results and limitations: Expanded clones belonging to CD8+ T cells outnumbered, on average, those of CD4+.

With respect to this clone: The antigen remains undetermined.

Autoimmune disease history or systemic immunosuppression barred patients. Here immunoSEQ multiplex PCR was the method, and the copy in TCRdb shows in-frame clones only, minus some. The table shows 70,000 or so clones, with around 83% occurring only once. The CDR3 covers 17 residues. Germline V CDR1 and CDR2: LNHDA, SQIVND (reference sequence). V was clipped by 3 bases and J by 1 base, with 13 bases between them. The chain is built from TRBV19 and TRBJ2-6; D remains unclear. This clonotype was sampled from an adult with an advanced solid tumor such as melanoma, head and neck, liver or kidney cancer. Specimen: CD4+ or CD8+ T cells sorted from blood, collected in a trial of the OX40 agonist ivuxolimab. The CDR3 nucleotides are TGTGCCAGTAGTATCAGACTGGGCCATTCTGGGGCCAACGTCCTGACTTTC. This translates into CASSIRLGHSGANVLTF. The full variable domain, with the rest looked up from reference TRBV19 and TRBJ2-6, is DGGITQSPKYLFRKEGQNVTLSCEQNLNHDAMYWYRQDPGQGLRLIYYSQIVNDFQKGDIAEGYSVSREKKESFPLTVTSAQKNPTAFYLCASSIRLGHSGANVLTFGAGSRLTVL.